Following are 20 T cell receptor beta chains from one sample sequenced in a study of blood T cells in healthy people across ages. Next came a second PCR, run for about 7 to 12 cycles, which used a sample-barcoded 5' primer along with a J-beta primer mix. TCRdb reprocessed the 5' RACE reads via MiXCR and lists one record per CDR3 protein. This table has 1.8 million or so distinct CDR3 sequences, around 42% appearing once. Input material: blood. The receptor source for this set is a human donor in good health.

This chain connects TRBV10-3 to TRBJ2-5, with D tentatively TRBD1 or TRBD2 (6 bases each). V lost 6 bases to trimming and J lost 1 base, with 24 bases between them. The CDR3 totals 18 residues. Germline values: CDR1 ENHRY, CDR2 SYGVKD. In DNA, the CDR3 is TGTGCCATCAGCGGTGTCATAAACGACGGGGGCCCCCAAGAGACCCAGTACTTC. Translating it yields CAISGVINDGGPQETQYF.

The V and J genes are TRBV7-9 and TRBJ2-3; D gene unclear. CDR1 and CDR2 (germline): SEHNR, FQNEAQ (reference sequence). CDR3 length equals 13 residues. V was cut by 8 bases and J by 5 bases, with 14 bases left in between. CDR3 amino acids: CASGRFAGDTQYF. CDR3 bases: TGTGCCAGCGGACGTTTTGCAGGAGATACGCAGTATTTT. Full variable domain (missing parts from reference TRBV7-9 and TRBJ2-3): DTGVSQNPRHKITKRGQNVTFRCDPISEHNRLYWYRQTLGQGPEFLTYFQNEAQLEKSRLLSDRFSAERPKGSFSTLEIQRTEQGDSAMYLCASGRFAGDTQYFGPGTRLTVL.

The chain uses TRBV5-1 and TRBJ1-1, with 9 bases aligning to TRBD1. Trimming took 3 bases from V and 0 from J; bases not matched to a gene: 6. The V gene's germline CDR1 is SGHRS and CDR2 YFSETQ. The CDR3 consists of 16 residues. The chain's CDR3 is CASSSTGTGMNTEAFF. Written as DNA, the CDR3 is TGCGCCAGCAGCTCGACCGGGACAGGGATGAACACTGAAGCTTTCTTT.

This clonotype showed up just a few times. The rearrangement uses TRBV11-2 and TRBJ2-4, with a tentative D call TRBD2 (6 bases). The tail of the sequence fits TRBJ2-7 better, so the J call may be wrong. Germline CDR1 reads SGHAT; CDR2 reads FQNNGV. The CDR3 is 16 amino acids. CDR3 residues: CASSLVEWRLGYEQYF. The DNA of the CDR3 is TGTGCCAGCAGCTTAGTTGAGTGGAGACTAGGATACGAGCAGTACTTC.

J is TRBJ2-5 and V is TRBV28; D gene unclear. The J call could be wrong; TRBJ2-7 is a better fit for the DNA end. CDR3 length: 12 amino acids. Looked up from germline, CDR1 is MDHEN and CDR2 is SYDVKM. CDR3 in DNA: TGTGCCAGCAGTCCCAACGGTGACGAGCAGTACTTC. It encodes CASSPNGDEQYF.

V and J are TRBV7-8 and TRBJ1-1; the D gene is possibly TRBD1 (5 bases). Germline assignment: CDR1 SGHVS and CDR2 FQNEAQ. The V and J ends lost 5 bases and 4 bases respectively, with 14 bases between them. The CDR3 contains 14 residues. This CDR3 reads CASSPGWRGTEAFF. In DNA form, the CDR3 reads TGTGCCAGCAGCCCAGGCTGGAGGGGCACTGAAGCTTTCTTT.

This chain links TRBV7-9 with TRBJ2-1; D gene uncertain. V was trimmed by 0 bases and J by 8 bases, leaving 8 bases between them. There are 13 residues in the CDR3. Looked up from germline, CDR1 is SEHNR and CDR2 is FQNEAQ (reference sequence). For the CDR3, the DNA is TGTGCCAGCAGCTTAGCGGCGACTGATGAGCAGTTCTTC. This sequence encodes CASSLAATDEQFF.

The sample holds a few counts of this clonotype. This chain uses TRBV20-1 with TRBJ1-2; D is ambiguous. Germline values: CDR1 DFQATT, CDR2 SNEGSKA (reference sequence). CDR3 length equals 16 residues. V lost 0 bases and J 3 bases, leaving 17 bases between the germline ends. CDR3 residues: CSARDSSPLNDYGYTF. CDR3 in DNA: TGCAGTGCTAGAGATTCCTCACCATTGAATGACTATGGCTACACCTTC.

The chain uses TRBV5-1 and TRBJ2-1; 9 bases line up with TRBD2. Trimming removed 5 bases from V and 2 bases from J; junction bases left unmatched: 8. In germline, CDR1 is SGHRS, CDR2 YFSETQ. This CDR3 region has 16 residues. CDR3 loop: CASRARASGAYNEQFF. CDR3 nucleotides: TGCGCCAGCAGGGCTCGGGCTAGCGGGGCCTACAATGAGCAGTTCTTC.

V and J are TRBV12-3 or TRBV12-4 and TRBJ2-1; 14 bases are shared with TRBD2. V lost 4 bases, J lost 0 bases, and 8 bases stayed unmatched. The CDR3 runs to 19 residues. The CDR3 bases are TGTGCCAGCAGTTCGGGGACTAGCGGGGGACCTGGCTCCTACAATGAGCAGTTCTTC. This gives the protein CASSSGTSGGPGSYNEQFF.

V gene TRBV20-1 combines with J gene TRBJ2-3, with 7 bases lining up with TRBD1. The CDR3 runs to 13 residues. Per germline, CDR1 DFQATT and CDR2 SNEGSKA (reference sequence). V lost 2 bases and J lost 1; bases outside the gene matches: 0. CDR3: CSARTGGTDTQYF. In DNA, the CDR3 is TGCAGTGCTAGAACAGGGGGCACAGATACGCAGTATTTT.

CDR3 DNA sequence: TGCGCCAGCAGCTATCGAACCGGGACAAGTAGTTCACCCCTCCACTTT. Its protein product is CASSYRTGTSSSPLHF. V gene TRBV5-1 combines with J gene TRBJ1-6, with TRBD1 as a possible D gene (6 bases). CDR3 length: 16 residues. Germline CDR1 SGHRS, CDR2 YFSETQ. Trimming took off 3 bases at V and 9 bases at J, with 19 bases between the two ends.

This clonotype was counted a few times. This chain joins TRBV2 and TRBJ1-5; 7 nucleotides match TRBD1. The V gene's germline CDR1 is SNHLY and CDR2 FYNNEI. The CDR3 is 15 residues long. Losses at the gene ends were 6 bases for V and 1 base for J; bases not matched to a gene: 6. As DNA, the CDR3 is TGTGCCAGCAGGGGCAGGGGGGGGAGCAATCAGCCCCAGCATTTT. Amino acid sequence: CASRGRGGSNQPQHF.

This clonotype appeared a few times. The junction departs from germline at one end; a sequencing error may be responsible. The V and J genes are TRBV7-8 and TRBJ1-2; maybe TRBD1 (6 bases). Germline values: CDR1 SGHVS, CDR2 FQNEAQ. This CDR3 has 15 amino acids. The CDR3 DNA sequence: TGTGCCAGCAGCCTAGCTGCCCGGACAGTATTTGGCTACACCTTC. Amino acids: CASSLAARTVFGYTF. Variable domain in full (rest from reference TRBV7-8 and TRBJ1-2): GAGVSQSPRYKVAKRGQDVALRCDPISGHVSLFWYQQALGQGPEFLTYFQNEAQLDKSGLPSDRFFAERPEGSVSTLKIQRTQQEDSAVYLCASSLAARTVFGYTFGSGTRLTVV.

The rearrangement uses TRBV6-1 and TRBJ1-2, with 9 nucleotides matching TRBD1. This CDR3 has 14 residues. Germline lookup yields CDR1 MNHNS and CDR2 SASEGT. After removal of 7 bases from V and 1 base from J, the junction contained 4 bases not matched to a gene. The CDR3 region has the DNA TGTGCCAGCATACGGGACAGGGTTAACTATGGCTACACCTTC. This translates into CASIRDRVNYGYTF.

Comments on this clonotype: The junction does not match germline at one end; this may be a read error. The CDR3 region is CAGSPNAHTEAFF. CDR3 bases: TGTGCCGGCAGCCCTAATGCCCACACTGAAGCTTTCTTT. The chain is built from TRBV9 and TRBJ1-1; unclear D gene. The CDR3 sequence is 13 residues long. Germline CDR1 and CDR2: SGDLS and YYNGEE.

V usage is TRBV2 and J usage is TRBJ2-6; D is unclear. Per the germline V gene, CDR1 is SNHLY and CDR2 is FYNNEI. Deletions cut 9 bases from V and 3 bases from J, with 3 bases between. The CDR3 is 11 residues long. The CDR3 sequence is CARVGANVLTF. The DNA of the CDR3 is TGTGCCAGAGTTGGGGCCAACGTCCTGACTTTC.

The genes are TRBV4-3 and TRBJ1-2, with 7 bases lining up with TRBD1. This CDR3 has 14 amino acids. CDR1 and CDR2 (germline): LGHNA, YSLEER. The junction had 4 bases not matched to a gene; V was cut back by 2 bases and J by 4 bases. CDR3 sequence reads: CASSQTGTAYGYTF. CDR3 bases: TGCGCCAGCAGCCAAACCGGGACAGCCTATGGCTACACCTTC.

The CDR3 DNA is TGCAGCGTTGAAGCAGGTGGGAATGCGGATACGCAGTATTTT. Translating gives CSVEAGGNADTQYF. The V call is TRBV29-1, the J call TRBJ2-3; D is undetermined. Germline CDR1 reads SQVTM; CDR2 reads ANQGSEA. V dropped 1 base and J dropped 6 bases, with 14 bases sitting between them. There are 14 residues in the CDR3.

This clonotype has just a few counts. The chain has TRBV12-3 or TRBV12-4 and TRBJ1-5; 8 nucleotides match TRBD1. Trimming removed 5 bases from V and 7 bases from J; junction bases left unmatched: 7. This CDR3 has 14 residues. In nucleotides, the CDR3 is TGTGCCAGCAGTGCGACAGGGGCCGGGCAGCCCCAGCATTTT. It codes for CASSATGAGQPQHF.